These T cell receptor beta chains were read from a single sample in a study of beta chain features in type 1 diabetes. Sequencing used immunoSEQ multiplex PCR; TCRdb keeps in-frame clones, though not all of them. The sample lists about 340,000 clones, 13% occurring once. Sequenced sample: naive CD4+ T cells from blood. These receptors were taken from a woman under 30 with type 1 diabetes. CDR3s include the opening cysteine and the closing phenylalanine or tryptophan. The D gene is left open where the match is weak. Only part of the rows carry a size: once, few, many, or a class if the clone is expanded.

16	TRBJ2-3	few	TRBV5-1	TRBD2	CASSLDLGGSTDTQYF	TGCGCCAGCAGCTTGGACCTTGGCGGGAGTACAGATACGCAGTATTTT
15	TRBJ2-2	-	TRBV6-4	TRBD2	CASSETSGSTGELFF	TGTGCCAGCAGTGAAACTAGCGGGAGCACCGGGGAGCTGTTTTTT
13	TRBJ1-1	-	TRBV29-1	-	CSVKGQPNTEAFF	TGCAGCGTCAAAGGACAGCCGAACACTGAAGCTTTCTTT
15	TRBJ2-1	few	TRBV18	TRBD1	CASSSGTGVVNEQFF	TGTGCCAGCTCATCCGGGACAGGGGTTGTCAATGAGCAGTTCTTC
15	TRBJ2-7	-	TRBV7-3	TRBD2	CASSQGLGATYEQYF	TGTGCCAGCAGCCAAGGACTAGGGGCCACCTACGAGCAGTACTTC
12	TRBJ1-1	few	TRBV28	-	CASSLSSTEAFF	TGTGCCAGCAGTTTATCTTCCACTGAAGCTTTCTTT
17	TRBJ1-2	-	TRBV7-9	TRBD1	CASSPNGGGGDGYGYTF	TGTGCCAGCAGCCCCAACGGAGGGGGCGGGGATGGCTATGGCTACACCTTC
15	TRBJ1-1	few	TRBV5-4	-	CASSRRETQNTEAFF	TGTGCCAGCAGCCGGAGGGAGACTCAGAACACTGAAGCTTTCTTT
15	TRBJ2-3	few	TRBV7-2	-	CASSWGLAYTDTQYF	TGTGCCAGCAGCTGGGGTCTAGCATACACAGATACGCAGTATTTT
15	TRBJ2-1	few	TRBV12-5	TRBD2	CASGGAGGPDNEQFF	TGTGCTAGTGGGGGAGCGGGAGGGCCCGACAATGAGCAGTTCTTC
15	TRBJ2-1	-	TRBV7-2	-	CATFKESPSYNEQFF	TGTGCCACCTTCAAAGAGAGTCCTTCCTACAATGAGCAGTTCTTC
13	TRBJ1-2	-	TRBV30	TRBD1	CATRQGPGYGYTF	TGTGCCACCCGACAGGGGCCCGGTTATGGCTACACCTTC
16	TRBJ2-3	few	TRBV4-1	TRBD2	CASSQGRTSVPNTQYF	TGCGCCAGCAGCCAAGGTCGGACTAGCGTCCCGAATACGCAGTATTTT